This passage covers 25 T cell receptor beta chains from one sample sequenced in a study of T cells after posttransplantation cyclophosphamide. Only in-frame clones appear in the TCRdb table, and some are missing; sequencing was by immunoSEQ multiplex PCR. Singletons are absent from the sample, which has some 35,000 clones. The sequenced sample was PBMCs. These receptors originate from a man aged 30-40 years in good health and a related stem cell transplant donor.

This clone was counted a few times. The V and J genes are TRBV29-1 and TRBJ1-2, with D unresolved. With 1 base removed from V and 5 bases from J, the gap between germline ends came to 8 bases. The CDR3 totals 12 residues. CDR1 and CDR2 (germline): SQVTM, ANQGSEA. The DNA for the CDR3 is TGCAGCGTTGAAGGGCAGGAGTATGGCTACACCTTC. Protein sequence: CSVEGQEYGYTF.

Many counts were recorded for this clone. The chain has TRBV5-4 and TRBJ1-2; no definite D call. The ends were cut back, 0 bases at V and 6 bases at J, with 15 bases in the middle. Germline V gene data show CDR1 as SGHNT and CDR2 as YYREEE (reference sequence). The length of the CDR3 is 15 residues. Here the CDR3 DNA reads TGTGCCAGCAGCTTGGAGGCGGCCGCCGACCATGGCTACACCTTC. This codes for CASSLEAAADHGYTF.

This clone came up many times. The chain links TRBV19 to TRBJ1-5; D perhaps matches TRBD1 (5 bases). Germline values: CDR1 LNHDA, CDR2 SQIVND (reference sequence). Trimming took 4 bases from V and 3 from J, leaving 13 bases between them. The CDR3 runs 15 residues. The CDR3 DNA follows: TGTGCCAGTAGTAGGACTGGGGGGAACAATCAGCCCCAGCATTTT. Its translation is CASSRTGGNNQPQHF.

This clone showed up many times. The rearrangement joins TRBV19 to TRBJ2-7; D might be TRBD1 (6 bases). V was shortened by 6 bases and J by 8 bases, with 11 bases between the two germline ends. This CDR3 region has 11 residues. Germline V CDR1 and CDR2: LNHDA, SQIVND (reference sequence). CDR3 sequence (DNA): TGTGCCAGTAGCTGGACAGATAAGCAGTACTTC. This sequence encodes CASSWTDKQYF.

This clone was seen more than once but under ten times. The chain couples TRBV6-1 to TRBJ1-2, with D perhaps TRBD1 (5 bases). V gave up 2 bases and J gave up 1 base, with 5 bases separating them. The CDR3 is 13 residues long. In germline, CDR1 is MNHNS, CDR2 SASEGT. CDR3 nucleotide sequence: TGTGCCAGCAGTGAACAGGGTAACTATGGCTACACCTTC. Translation: CASSEQGNYGYTF.

This clone was picked up many times. The J gene is TRBJ1-1, the V gene TRBV28; 7 positions match TRBD1. The CDR3 spans 16 residues. Germline-derived CDR1 and CDR2 are MDHEN and SYDVKM. Germline trimming cut 6 bases from V and 3 bases from J; bases unmatched to any gene: 13. CDR3 DNA sequence: TGTGCCAGCAGGGCCCAAGGGGGCGTAGGAGACACTGAAGCTTTCTTT. The encoded protein is CASRAQGGVGDTEAFF.

This clone has a count of ten or more. The V call is TRBV6-2 or TRBV6-3, the J call TRBJ2-7; 7 bases line up with TRBD1. Per the germline V gene, CDR1 is MNHEY and CDR2 is SVGEGT. The ends lost 2 bases at V and 6 bases at J; junction bases unmatched: 1. CDR3 size: 12 residues. The CDR3 spells CASSYTGVEQYF. Here the CDR3 DNA reads TGTGCCAGCAGTTACACAGGGGTCGAGCAGTACTTC.

The rearrangement links TRBV5-4 to TRBJ1-2; 7 bases match TRBD1. Germline loops: CDR1 SGHNT, CDR2 YYREEE (reference sequence). The CDR3 has 14 amino acids. Germline trimming cut 1 base from V and 6 bases from J; bases unmatched to any gene: 6. CDR3 loop: CASSLRSGGDGYTF. The CDR3 DNA reads TGTGCCAGCAGCTTGAGGTCAGGGGGTGATGGCTACACCTTC. The entire variable domain, with the rest obtained from reference TRBV5-4 and TRBJ1-2, is as follows: ETGVTQSPTHLIKTRGQQVTLRCSSQSGHNTVSWYQQALGQGPQFIFQYYREEENGRGNFPPRFSGLQFPNYSSELNVNALELDDSALYLCASSLRSGGDGYTFGSGTRLTVV.

This chain connects TRBV9 to TRBJ1-2; D unclear. CDR3 size: 16 residues. Germline V gene data show CDR1 as SGDLS and CDR2 as YYNGEE. The V end lost 3 bases, the J end lost 2 bases, and 17 bases lay between the germline ends. The CDR3 sequence: CASSAHLDYKNYGYTF. The CDR3 bases are TGTGCCAGCAGCGCACACTTAGACTATAAAAACTATGGCTACACCTTC.

This clone was counted many times. The J gene is TRBJ1-1, the V gene TRBV19, with D tentatively TRBD1 (5 bases). The V end lost 8 bases, the J end lost 3 bases, and 28 bases lay between the germline ends. The CDR3 length is 18 residues. The germline V gene has CDR1 LNHDA and CDR2 SQIVND (reference sequence). CDR3 loop: CASSPRQGMGSTYTEAFF. For the CDR3, the DNA is TGTGCCAGTTCCCCCCGCCAGGGAATGGGTAGTACCTACACTGAAGCTTTCTTT. Full variable domain (rest looked up from reference TRBV19 and TRBJ1-1): DGGITQSPKYLFRKEGQNVTLSCEQNLNHDAMYWYRQDPGQGLRLIYYSQIVNDFQKGDIAEGYSVSREKKESFPLTVTSAQKNPTAFYLCASSPRQGMGSTYTEAFFGQGTRLTVV.

The table lists this clone with a few counts. The genes are TRBV5-1 and TRBJ2-5, with no clear D. This CDR3 contains 14 residues. Germline loops: CDR1 SGHRS, CDR2 YFSETQ. The V end was cut by 1 base, the J end by 5 bases, with 12 bases between. CDR3 sequence (DNA): TGCGCCAGCAGCTTGTTGTCTAGTACGGAGACCCAGTACTTC. This gives the protein CASSLLSSTETQYF.

At least ten counts were recorded for this clone. The chain is built from TRBV11-1 and TRBJ1-1; the D gene is possibly TRBD1 (6 bases). The V gene lost 5 bases and the J gene lost 1 base, with 14 bases spanning the gap. The CDR3 consists of 15 residues. CDR1 is SGHAT and CDR2 is FQDESV in the germline V gene (reference sequence). The CDR3 nucleotides are TGTGCCAGCAGCCCACTGGGACACCGGAACACTGAAGCTTTCTTT. This sequence encodes CASSPLGHRNTEAFF.

This clone came up many times. The chain is built from TRBV6-2 or TRBV6-3 and TRBJ2-1, with D tentatively TRBD2 (6 bases). With 10 bases removed from V and 4 bases from J, the gap between germline ends came to 11 bases. Looked up from germline, CDR1 is MNHEY and CDR2 is SVGEGT. The CDR3 loop spans 12 amino acids. In DNA, the CDR3 is TGTGCCACAGACGGGGGATACAATGAGCAGTTCTTC. Its translation: CATDGGYNEQFF.

The table lists this clone with many counts. J is TRBJ2-2 and V is TRBV7-9, with TRBD1 matching 8 bases. Germline-derived CDR1 and CDR2 are SEHNR and FQNEAQ (reference sequence). The CDR3 is made up of 15 amino acids. V lost 5 bases, J lost 2 bases, and 4 bases stayed unmatched. This CDR3 reads CASSPGQVNTGELFF. DNA for the CDR3: TGTGCCAGCAGCCCGGGACAGGTTAACACCGGGGAGCTGTTTTTT.

This clone has ten or more counts. The chain employs TRBV28 and TRBJ1-1, with D perhaps TRBD1 (5 bases). Trimming shortened V by 0 bases and J by 1 base, and 9 bases separated the two germline ends. From germline, CDR1 is MDHEN and CDR2 SYDVKM. The CDR3 runs 15 residues. CDR3 amino acids: CASSLWTDTNTEAFF. The CDR3 coding sequence is TGTGCCAGCAGTTTATGGACAGACACGAACACTGAAGCTTTCTTT.

This chain uses TRBV9 with TRBJ2-3; 13 bases align to TRBD2. Germline V gene data show CDR1 as SGDLS and CDR2 as YYNGEE. V was pared by 2 bases and J by 5 bases, with 8 bases of the junction left unmatched. This CDR3 is built from 17 residues. The CDR3 DNA is TGTGCCAGCAGCGTGGATACTAGCGGGGGGGCTTTAGATACGCAGTATTTT. Its translation: CASSVDTSGGALDTQYF.

This clone was seen ten or more times. The chain has TRBV6-5 and TRBJ1-1; 12 bases match TRBD1. The V gene end was trimmed by 6 bases and the J gene end by 6 bases; junction bases not matched to a gene: 8. The germline V gene encodes CDR1 MNHEY and CDR2 SVGAGI. This CDR3 is 15 amino acids long. CDR3: CASRGDRGLGAEAFF. For the CDR3, the DNA is TGTGCCAGCAGGGGGGACAGGGGGCTGGGGGCTGAAGCTTTCTTT.

This clone appeared a few times. V is TRBV9 and J is TRBJ2-4; no clear D. The CDR3 sequence is 15 residues long. V was trimmed by 4 bases and J by 0 bases, leaving 11 bases between them. Germline CDR1 is SGDLS and CDR2 is YYNGEE. The CDR3 nucleotides are TGTGCCAGCAGCCCCCCGGGTTTAGCCAAAAACATTCAGTACTTC. This translates into CASSPPGLAKNIQYF.

In its sample, this clone was seen many times. The rearrangement uses TRBV2 and TRBJ1-5; D is possibly TRBD1 (6 bases). The CDR3 is 15 amino acids. The V gene's germline CDR1 is SNHLY and CDR2 FYNNEI. V was cut by 4 bases and J by 3 bases, with 13 bases left in between. The DNA of the CDR3 is TGTGCCAGCAGTGCCATAGGGGGTACCAATCAGCCCCAGCATTTT. Translation gives CASSAIGGTNQPQHF. The full variable domain, with the rest looked up from reference TRBV2 and TRBJ1-5, is EPEVTQTPSHQVTQMGQEVILRCVPISNHLYFYWYRQILGQKVEFLVSFYNNEISEKSEIFDDQFSVERPDGSNFTLKIRSTKLEDSAMYFCASSAIGGTNQPQHFGDGTRLSIL.

This clone was seen repeatedly, ten times or more. The chain recombines TRBV11-3 with TRBJ2-3; no clear D. The CDR3 runs 16 residues. Germline CDR1 and CDR2: SGHNT and YENEEA. Trimming removed 4 bases from V and 2 bases from J, with 16 bases in between. CDR3 nucleotide sequence: TGTGCCAGCAGCTCTGGGCCCGGCTCTAACACAGATACGCAGTATTTT. As protein: CASSSGPGSNTDTQYF.

There are many counts of this clone. This chain links TRBV4-1 with TRBJ1-4; TRBD1 matches at 9 bases. This CDR3 is 15 amino acids long. V lost 3 bases to trimming and J lost 11 bases; unmatched junction nucleotides: 10. The germline gives CDR1 MGHRA, CDR2 YSYEKL. For the CDR3, the DNA is TGCGCCAGCAGCCAGCCGGGACAGGGAAAGGGGAAACTGTTTTTT. Its protein is CASSQPGQGKGKLFF.

This clone occurred many times. The rearrangement uses TRBV6-1 and TRBJ2-7, with 7 positions matching TRBD1. V shed 5 bases and J 6 bases; nucleotides not matched to a gene: 4. CDR3 length equals 12 residues. Germline CDR1 MNHNS, CDR2 SASEGT. The CDR3 is CASSLAGGEQYF. The CDR3 DNA is TGTGCCAGCAGTCTCGCAGGGGGCGAGCAGTACTTC.

This clone was recorded many times. The chain has TRBV5-1 and TRBJ1-1; no definite D call. V lost 1 base and J lost 5, with 15 bases in between. CDR1 is SGHRS, CDR2 YFSETQ, per germline. The CDR3 covers 15 residues. The CDR3 region is CASSLKGLERTEAFF. CDR3 DNA: TGCGCCAGCAGCTTGAAGGGCCTGGAGCGGACTGAAGCTTTCTTT. Based on the CDR3 plus reference TRBV5-1 and TRBJ1-1, the full variable domain is KAGVTQTPRYLIKTRGQQVTLSCSPISGHRSVSWYQQTPGQGLQFLFEYFSETQRNKGNFPGRFSGRQFSNSRSEMNVSTLELGDSALYLCASSLKGLERTEAFFGQGTRLTVV.

This clone showed up many times. The rearrangement joins TRBV2 to TRBJ2-1, with 15 positions matching TRBD2. CDR1 SNHLY and CDR2 FYNNEI come from the germline V gene. Losses at the gene ends were 10 bases for V and 2 bases for J; bases not matched to a gene: 9. The CDR3 covers 17 residues. CDR3 DNA sequence: TGTGCCACCCGGACTAGCGGGGGGGCCAGGACCTACAATGAGCAGTTCTTC. It specifies CATRTSGGARTYNEQFF.

This clone was seen at least ten times. V is TRBV28 and J is TRBJ2-7, with D possibly TRBD1 on 5 matching bases. Germline assignment: CDR1 MDHEN and CDR2 SYDVKM. V was trimmed by 9 bases and J by 4 bases, leaving 13 bases between them. CDR3 size: 12 residues. Here the CDR3 reads CASSVRGYEQYF. The CDR3 nucleotides read TGTGCCAGTTCCGTTAGGGGATACGAGCAGTACTTC.